Listed here are 12 T cell receptor beta chains from one sample, sequenced in a study of blood T cell repertoires in COVID-19. The assay was immunoSEQ multiplex PCR, and TCRdb's table has in-frame clones only and misses some. The profile covers 200,000 or so clones, with 85% appearing a single time and 2.9% taken by the ten largest. The sequenced sample consisted of peripheral blood. The receptor source for this set is a man aged 45-65 years who had recovered from COVID-19.

The CDR3 nucleotides read TGCAGCGGTGGGACTAGCGGGCAGTTCTTC. This codes for CSGGTSGQFF. The gene calls are TRBV20-1 and TRBJ2-1; 11 nucleotides align to TRBD2. The CDR3 length is 10 residues. Per the germline V gene, CDR1 is DFQATT and CDR2 is SNEGSKA (reference sequence).

This clone has ten or more counts. The chain has TRBV6-5 and TRBJ1-6; 9 bases fit TRBD1. The germline gives CDR1 MNHEY, CDR2 SVGAGI. The CDR3 is made up of 15 amino acids. V gave up 6 bases and J gave up 8 bases; unmatched junction bases: 8. The CDR3 loop is CASSSTDRGYSPLHF. In DNA form, the CDR3 reads TGTGCCAGCAGCTCCACGGACAGGGGTTATTCACCCCTCCACTTT.

The CDR3 here is CASSHTGAFYNEQFF. The CDR3 DNA sequence: TGTGCCAGCAGCCATACAGGGGCGTTTTACAATGAGCAGTTCTTC. The chain combines TRBV3-1 (or the pseudogene TRBV3-2) with TRBJ2-1; 7 positions agree with TRBD1. Germline CDR1 is LGHDT and CDR2 is YNNKEL (reference sequence). J was trimmed by 4 bases and V by 3 bases; bases with no gene match: 6. CDR3 length: 15 amino acids.

This sequence joins TRBV28 and TRBJ1-2; TRBD1 matches 7 bases. There are 15 residues in the CDR3. The V segment lost 3 bases and the J segment 0 bases; nucleotides outside the gene matches: 4. Germline loops: CDR1 MDHEN, CDR2 SYDVKM. CDR3 DNA: TGTGCCAGCAGTTTGCGGGACAGACCTAACTATGGCTACACCTTC. It encodes CASSLRDRPNYGYTF.

This chain's CDR3 is CATTLAGDVNEQYF. The CDR3 region has the DNA TGTGCCACTACATTAGCGGGAGATGTTAACGAGCAGTACTTC. The chain couples TRBV10-3 to TRBJ2-7, with TRBD2 identical over 9 bases. This CDR3 has 14 residues. The V gene's germline CDR1 is ENHRY and CDR2 SYGVKD. Losses at the gene ends were 10 bases for V and 5 bases for J; bases not matched to a gene: 12.

The chain couples TRBV11-3 to TRBJ2-1, with 8 bases matching TRBD1. Germline assignment: CDR1 SGHNT and CDR2 YENEEA. Trimming at V came to 1 base and at J to 10 bases, leaving 6 bases not matched to a gene. The CDR3 runs to 14 residues. CDR3: CASSLVQGAGEQFF. The DNA for the CDR3 is TGTGCCAGCAGCTTAGTGCAGGGGGCGGGGGAGCAGTTCTTC.

The chain carries TRBV28 and TRBJ2-1, with TRBD2 identical over 8 bases. This CDR3 has 16 residues. V shed 7 bases and J 1 base; nucleotides not matched to a gene: 9. Germline V gene data show CDR1 as MDHEN and CDR2 as SYDVKM. DNA for the CDR3: TGTGCCAGCACCTCCTTACTAGCGGCGTCCTACAATGAGCAGTTCTTC. Amino acid sequence: CASTSLLAASYNEQFF.

The table lists this clone with many counts. This chain links TRBV28 with TRBJ1-2, with 9 bases matching TRBD1. In germline, CDR1 is MDHEN, CDR2 SYDVKM. With 3 bases clipped from V and 4 bases from J, the junction kept 6 bases outside the gene matches. The CDR3 loop spans 15 amino acids. The CDR3 DNA reads as TGTGCCAGCAGTTTCCGGGACAGGGAGACCTATGGCTACACCTTC. It translates to CASSFRDRETYGYTF.

This chain connects TRBV2 to TRBJ2-1, with 9 bases identical to TRBD2. Germline-derived CDR1 and CDR2 are SNHLY and FYNNEI. CDR3 length: 15 amino acids. Trimming cost V 4 bases and J 5 bases; bases outside gene matches: 6. The CDR3 region is CASSGRTSANNEQFF. The CDR3 DNA reads TGTGCCAGCAGTGGCAGGACTAGCGCAAACAATGAGCAGTTCTTC.

The chain is built from TRBV7-2 and TRBJ1-3; no clear D gene. The CDR3 runs to 13 residues. Trimming left V 5 bases short and J 4 bases short, with 9 bases between. Germline V lookup: CDR1 SGHTA, CDR2 FQGNSA. The CDR3 protein is CASSRTFGNTIYF. The CDR3 bases are TGTGCCAGCAGCAGGACTTTCGGAAACACCATATATTTT.

This sequence joins TRBV30 and TRBJ1-5, with D perhaps matching TRBD1 (6 bases). V lost 1 base and J lost 6, with 13 bases in between. Germline V lookup: CDR1 GTSNPN, CDR2 SVGIG (reference sequence). The CDR3 spans 14 residues. The CDR3 nucleotides read TGTGCCTGGAGTGGGGGGCGAAGAAGTCAGCCCCAGCATTTT. This translates into CAWSGGRRSQPQHF.

In this sample, this clone turned up once. The chain joins TRBV28 to TRBJ1-4, with D possibly TRBD1 on 5 matching bases. Germline lookup yields CDR1 MDHEN and CDR2 SYDVKM. CDR3 size: 15 residues. The V end was cut by 2 bases, the J end by 0 bases, with 7 bases between. CDR3: CASSLQGTTNEKLFF. The CDR3 DNA sequence: TGTGCCAGCAGTTTACAGGGAACAACTAATGAAAAACTGTTTTTT.